The 27 T cell receptor beta chains reported below all come from one sample, sequenced in a study of cytomegalovirus exposure and HLA in healthy donors. A multiplex PCR was run with 60 Vbeta primers and 13 Jbeta primers. Sequenced by immunoSEQ multiplex PCR; TCRdb stores in-frame clones only, minus some. The sample records 90,000 to 110,000 clones, roughly 70% being singletons. The sequenced sample was PBMCs. The origin of the receptors is a man aged 35-49 years in good health and CMV-seronegative.

The table lists this clone with a count of one. The chain couples TRBV5-4 to TRBJ1-1; 7 bases fit TRBD1. CDR1 SGHNT and CDR2 YYREEE come from the germline V gene (reference sequence). This CDR3 comprises 15 residues. The J segment lost 1 base and the V segment lost 4 bases, leaving 7 bases of the junction unmatched. The CDR3 nucleotides are TGTGCCAGCAGCCGAACGGGACAGCAGAACACTGAAGCTTTCTTT. Its translation is CASSRTGQQNTEAFF.

Only a few counts were recorded for this clone. V is TRBV6-5 and J is TRBJ2-7; TRBD2 agrees at 7 bases. This CDR3 comprises 14 residues. V shed 5 bases and J 7 bases; nucleotides not matched to a gene: 11. Germline CDR1 reads MNHEY; CDR2 reads SVGAGI. The CDR3 sequence: CASSPSGALREQYF. CDR3 in DNA: TGTGCCAGCAGTCCCAGCGGGGCCCTAAGGGAGCAGTACTTC.

The chain uses TRBV6-5 and TRBJ1-1, with 9 bases identical to TRBD1. Germline values: CDR1 MNHEY, CDR2 SVGAGI. The CDR3 sequence is 13 residues long. With 6 bases clipped from V and 6 bases from J, the junction kept 5 bases outside the gene matches. In DNA form, the CDR3 reads TGTGCCAGCAGCTGGGACAGGGCTGCTGAAGCTTTCTTT. Translating it yields CASSWDRAAEAFF.

This clone has just a few counts. The junction shows a germline mismatch at one end, possibly a read error. The rearrangement uses TRBV4-2 and TRBJ2-7, with TRBD2 matching over 11 bases. CDR1 is LGHNA and CDR2 is YNFKEQ in the germline V gene. The CDR3 covers 16 residues. The CDR3 nucleotides are TGTGCCAGCAGACAAGGGGGGACTAGCGGAATATACGAGCAGTACTTC. This translates into CASRQGGTSGIYEQYF.

This chain uses TRBV6-9 with TRBJ1-4; 7 bases match TRBD1. With 8 bases clipped from V and 2 bases from J, the junction kept 14 bases outside the gene matches. CDR1 is MNHGY and CDR2 is SVAAGI in the germline V gene. CDR3 length: 17 amino acids. CDR3 protein: CASPSPGQRLTNEKLFF. Here the CDR3 DNA reads TGTGCCAGCCCCTCGCCGGGACAGCGACTGACTAATGAAAAACTGTTTTTT.

This chain links TRBV6-1 with TRBJ2-7, with TRBD2 matching over 11 bases. V gave up 4 bases and J gave up 2 bases; unmatched junction bases: 1. Looked up from germline, CDR1 is MNHNS and CDR2 is SASEGT. The CDR3 is 14 amino acids. In DNA, the CDR3 is TGTGCCAGCAGTGCTAGCGGGGGGACCTACGAGCAGTACTTC. It yields the protein CASSASGGTYEQYF.

The CDR3 loop is CASSQGQGRANTEAFF. Here the CDR3 DNA reads TGCGCCAGCAGCCAAGGGCAGGGTAGAGCCAACACTGAAGCTTTCTTT. The gene calls are TRBV4-3 and TRBJ1-1, with D possibly matching TRBD1 (5 bases). V lost 1 base and J 2 bases, leaving 14 bases between the germline ends. CDR3 size: 16 residues. Germline V gene sequence: CDR1 LGHNA, CDR2 YSLEER.

J is TRBJ2-7 and V is TRBV28; 10 bases map to TRBD2. There are 15 residues in the CDR3. The V and J ends lost 7 bases and 6 bases, in that order; junction bases with no gene match: 12. The germline gives CDR1 MDHEN, CDR2 SYDVKM. CDR3 loop: CASTLESGGASEQYF. The CDR3 DNA sequence: TGTGCCAGCACCCTCGAGAGCGGGGGGGCCTCCGAGCAGTACTTC.

V usage is TRBV11-2 and J usage is TRBJ1-3; TRBD1 aligns across 9 bases. The germline V gene encodes CDR1 SGHAT and CDR2 FQNNGV. With 2 bases clipped from V and 12 bases from J, the junction kept 8 bases outside the gene matches. The CDR3 totals 14 residues. The DNA for the CDR3 is TGTGCCAGCAGCTTATCTAACAGGGGGCAGAACATATATTTT. It specifies CASSLSNRGQNIYF. The whole variable domain, filled in from reference TRBV11-2 and TRBJ1-3, reads EAGVAQSPRYKIIEKRQSVAFWCNPISGHATLYWYQQILGQGPKLLIQFQNNGVVDDSQLPKDRFSAERLKGVDSTLKIQPAKLEDSAVYLCASSLSNRGQNIYFGEGSWLTVV.

The chain has TRBV14 and TRBJ2-7; 7 nucleotides match TRBD2. Germline V gives CDR1 SGHDN, CDR2 FVKESK. The CDR3 covers 14 residues. Germline trimming cut 4 bases from V and 1 base from J; bases unmatched to any gene: 4. The DNA for the CDR3 is TGTGCCAGCAGCCTTGGCGGGGGATCCTACGAGCAGTACTTC. Translating it yields CASSLGGGSYEQYF.

Notes on this clone: This may come from a read error, since a much larger clone is one base off. This chain connects TRBV7-8 to TRBJ1-1; D unclear. CDR1 is SGHVS, CDR2 FQNEAQ, per germline. The CDR3 totals 13 residues. The V end lost 2 bases, the J end lost 1 base, and 5 bases lay between the germline ends. The CDR3 reads CASSLQWNTEAFF. The CDR3 DNA reads as TGTGCCAGCAGCTTACAGTGGAACACTGAAGCTTTCTTT.

The rearrangement joins TRBV30 to TRBJ2-3, with D perhaps TRBD1 (5 bases). This CDR3 region has 11 residues. The germline V gene has CDR1 GTSNPN and CDR2 SVGIG (reference sequence). The V end lost 5 bases, the J end lost 8 bases, and 11 bases lay between the germline ends. CDR3 nucleotides: TGTGCCTGGGTCCGACAGTCTACGCAGTATTTT. This codes for CAWVRQSTQYF.

The chain uses TRBV4-2 and TRBJ1-1; 7 nucleotides agree with TRBD1. This CDR3 spans 14 amino acids. In germline, CDR1 is LGHNA, CDR2 YNFKEQ. Unmatched junction bases numbered 7, after V lost 4 bases and J lost 5 bases. The CDR3 sequence: CASSPEGARTEAFF. CDR3 nucleotides: TGTGCCAGCAGCCCCGAGGGGGCGCGGACTGAAGCTTTCTTT.

The rearrangement links TRBV19 to TRBJ2-1; TRBD1 agrees at 9 bases. The CDR3 is 17 amino acids. V lost 1 base, J lost 6 bases, and 10 bases stayed unmatched. CDR1 and CDR2 (germline): LNHDA, SQIVND (reference sequence). The CDR3 spells CASSIGGTGLRSNEQFF. CDR3 DNA: TGTGCCAGTAGTATAGGCGGGACAGGGTTGAGGAGCAATGAGCAGTTCTTC.

This chain links TRBV14 with TRBJ2-2; tentative D call: TRBD1 (6 bases). Germline values: CDR1 SGHDN, CDR2 FVKESK. The germline V and J ends were trimmed by 0 bases and 4 bases, with 12 bases remaining between them. The CDR3 loop spans 16 amino acids. CDR3 residues: CASSQDRGRGTGELFF. The CDR3 DNA reads as TGTGCCAGCAGCCAAGATCGGGGCAGGGGCACCGGGGAGCTGTTTTTT.

The count of this clone is one. V gene TRBV15 combines with J gene TRBJ2-7; TRBD1 aligns across 10 bases. J gave up 3 bases and V 6 bases, and 17 bases lay outside the gene matches. Germline V lookup: CDR1 LNHNV, CDR2 YYDKDF (reference sequence). The CDR3 is 18 residues long. This chain's CDR3 is CATSRKDRGMVGGYEQYF. The CDR3 nucleotides are TGTGCCACCAGTCGAAAGGACAGGGGGATGGTGGGGGGCTACGAGCAGTACTTC.

The chain links TRBV6-1 to TRBJ1-3; the D gene is possibly TRBD1 (6 bases). Trimming shortened V by 5 bases and J by 0 bases, and 11 bases separated the two germline ends. This CDR3 has 15 amino acids. Germline V gene lookup returns CDR1 MNHNS and CDR2 SASEGT. The CDR3 sequence is CASSPTGTSGNTIYF. Here the CDR3 DNA reads TGTGCCAGCAGTCCCACAGGGACCTCTGGAAACACCATATATTTT.

The chain couples TRBV6-1 to TRBJ1-2; the match to TRBD1 covers 7 bases. V dropped 3 bases and J dropped 5; count of bases not matched to a gene: 3. The CDR3 has 13 amino acids. CDR1 and CDR2 from the germline V gene are MNHNS and SASEGT. In DNA, the CDR3 is TGTGCCAGCAGTGAGTACAGGGGTTATGGCTACACCTTC. As protein: CASSEYRGYGYTF.

The gene calls are TRBV7-9 and TRBJ2-5; tentatively, D is TRBD1 (5 bases). The germline V gene encodes CDR1 SEHNR and CDR2 FQNEAQ (reference sequence). The V end lost 6 bases, the J end lost 2 bases, and 16 bases lay between the germline ends. This CDR3 has 15 residues. The CDR3 is CASRDIVDSQETQYF. The CDR3 DNA follows: TGTGCCAGCAGAGACATCGTCGACAGTCAAGAGACCCAGTACTTC.

The chain combines TRBV6-4 with TRBJ1-4, with D maybe TRBD1 (5 bases). The length of the CDR3 is 15 residues. The germline V gene has CDR1 MRHNA and CDR2 SNTAGT. Trimming removed 7 bases at V and 0 bases at J, with 12 bases between. CDR3 amino acids: CASKRGLTTNEKLFF. CDR3 sequence (DNA): TGTGCCAGCAAGAGGGGACTGACAACTAATGAAAAACTGTTTTTT.

This chain connects TRBV10-3 to TRBJ1-5; D gene uncertain. The length of the CDR3 is 13 residues. The V end lost 4 bases, the J end lost 2 bases, and 6 bases lay between the germline ends. The germline CDR1 and CDR2 sequences are ENHRY and SYGVKD. The chain's CDR3 is CAISGAGNQPQHF. DNA of the CDR3: TGTGCCATCAGTGGGGCAGGCAATCAGCCCCAGCATTTT.

This clone was seen once. The genes are TRBV7-9 and TRBJ1-4, with a weak D call TRBD1 (5 bases). This CDR3 contains 13 residues. The ends were cut back, 6 bases at V and 10 bases at J, with 15 bases in the middle. The germline V gene has CDR1 SEHNR and CDR2 FQNEAQ (reference sequence). CDR3 sequence reads: CASRGEERGKLFF. DNA for the CDR3: TGTGCCAGCAGGGGGGAGGAACGCGGAAAACTGTTTTTT. Looking up the rest from reference TRBV7-9 and TRBJ1-4 gives the full variable domain: DTGVSQNPRHKITKRGQNVTFRCDPISEHNRLYWYRQTLGQGPEFLTYFQNEAQLEKSRLLSDRFSAERPKGSFSTLEIQRTEQGDSAMYLCASRGEERGKLFFGSGTQLSVL.

V and J are TRBV7-2 and TRBJ1-1; TRBD1 is a possible D gene (5 bases). This CDR3 comprises 14 residues. The germline V and J ends were trimmed by 0 bases and 4 bases, with 9 bases remaining between them. Germline V gives CDR1 SGHTA, CDR2 FQGNSA. The CDR3 is CASSLAPGFTEAFF. In DNA form, the CDR3 reads TGTGCCAGCAGCTTAGCTCCAGGGTTCACTGAAGCTTTCTTT.

The chain combines TRBV9 with TRBJ2-7; 8 bases align to TRBD1. CDR1 is SGDLS, CDR2 YYNGEE, per germline. The CDR3 is 16 amino acids. Trimming took 4 bases from V and 4 from J; bases not matched to a gene: 13. CDR3: CASSTNPDRGEYEQYF. DNA for the CDR3: TGTGCCAGCAGCACGAACCCAGACAGGGGCGAATACGAGCAGTACTTC.

This clone is a singleton in its sample. This chain uses TRBV13 with TRBJ2-3, with 9 bases fitting TRBD2. The CDR3 length is 16 residues. Per germline, CDR1 PRHDT and CDR2 FYEKMQ (reference sequence). V dropped 1 base and J dropped 3; count of bases not matched to a gene: 5. CDR3 protein: CASSLDGGGATDTQYF. Here the CDR3 DNA reads TGTGCCAGCAGCTTAGATGGCGGGGGGGCGACAGATACGCAGTATTTT.

This clone showed up just a few times. This chain uses TRBV18 with TRBJ2-7; D might be TRBD1 (7 bases). Trimming pared 6 bases from V and 4 bases from J, leaving 19 bases between. The CDR3 sequence is 15 residues long. CDR1 is KGHSH, CDR2 LQKENI, per germline. The CDR3 here is CASSLAMQGGYEQYF. The DNA of the CDR3 is TGTGCCAGCTCCCTAGCAATGCAGGGGGGTTACGAGCAGTACTTC.

The gene calls are TRBV7-9 and TRBJ1-5; D gene uncertain. CDR3 length equals 13 residues. The V end lost 8 bases, the J end lost 4 bases, and 12 bases lay between the germline ends. The germline CDR1 and CDR2 sequences are SEHNR and FQNEAQ (reference sequence). The CDR3 DNA reads TGTGCCAGCGGGGTTACGGGGAATCAGCCCCAGCATTTT. Amino acids: CASGVTGNQPQHF.